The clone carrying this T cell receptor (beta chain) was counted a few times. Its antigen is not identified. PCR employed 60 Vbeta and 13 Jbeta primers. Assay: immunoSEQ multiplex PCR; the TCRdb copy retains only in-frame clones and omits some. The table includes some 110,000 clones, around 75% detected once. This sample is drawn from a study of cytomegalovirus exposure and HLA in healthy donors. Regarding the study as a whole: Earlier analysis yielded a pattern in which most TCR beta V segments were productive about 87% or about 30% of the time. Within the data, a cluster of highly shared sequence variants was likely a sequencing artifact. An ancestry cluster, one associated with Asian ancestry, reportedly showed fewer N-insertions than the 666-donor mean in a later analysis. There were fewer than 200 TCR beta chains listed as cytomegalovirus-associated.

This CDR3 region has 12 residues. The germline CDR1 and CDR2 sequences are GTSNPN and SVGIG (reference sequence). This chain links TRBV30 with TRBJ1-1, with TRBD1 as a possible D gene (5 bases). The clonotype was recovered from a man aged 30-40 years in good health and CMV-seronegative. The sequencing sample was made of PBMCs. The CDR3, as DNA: TGTGTGGGGGGGGGAGGGGACACTGAAGCTTTCTTT. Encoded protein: CVGGGGDTEAFF.